The 27 T cell receptor beta chains listed next were all sequenced from one sample in a study of blood T cell repertoires in COVID-19. Profiling relied on immunoSEQ multiplex PCR, and the TCRdb table lists in-frame clones only, not all of them. The sample consists of 300,000 to 400,000 clones, roughly 86% of them appearing once. Sequenced sample: peripheral blood. These receptors were taken from a woman in her sixties or seventies with COVID-19, enrolled during active disease.

V and J are TRBV27 and TRBJ2-6; D is unresolved. Germline V gives CDR1 MNHEY, CDR2 SMNVEV (reference sequence). The V and J ends lost 8 bases and 1 base respectively, with 6 bases between them. This CDR3 has 13 amino acids. CDR3 residues: CASSRSGANVLTF. The DNA for the CDR3 is TGTGCCAGCTCCCGGTCTGGGGCCAACGTCCTGACTTTC.

The chain combines TRBV30 with TRBJ1-1; TRBD1 might be the D (5 bases). The CDR3 is 14 residues long. The germline V and J ends were trimmed by 0 bases and 4 bases, with 12 bases remaining between them. Germline CDR1 is GTSNPN and CDR2 is SVGIG (reference sequence). The CDR3 is CAWSVRGDTTEAFF. As DNA, the CDR3 is TGTGCCTGGAGTGTAAGGGGCGATACCACTGAAGCTTTCTTT. Filled out from reference TRBV30 and TRBJ1-1, the complete variable domain reads SQTIHQWPATLVQPVGSPLSLECTVEGTSNPNLYWYRQAAGRGLQLLFYSVGIGQISSEVPQNLSASRPQDRQFILSSKKLLLSDSGFYLCAWSVRGDTTEAFFGQGTRLTVV.

This clone was seen more than once but under ten times. The chain recombines TRBV7-9 with TRBJ2-1; tentative D call: TRBD2 (7 bases). The germline gives CDR1 SEHNR, CDR2 FQNEAQ (reference sequence). The V end lost 10 bases, the J end lost 5 bases, and 18 bases lay between the germline ends. This CDR3 comprises 14 residues. The chain's CDR3 is CANSSAGANNEQFF. Here the CDR3 DNA reads TGTGCCAACTCCTCGGCGGGGGCCAACAATGAGCAGTTCTTC.

The chain recombines TRBV19 with TRBJ1-5; 9 nucleotides align to TRBD1. This CDR3 contains 15 residues. CDR1 and CDR2 from the germline V gene are LNHDA and SQIVND (reference sequence). V shed 4 bases, J shed 6 bases, and the junction held 7 bases outside the gene matches. The CDR3 spells CASSTGQGFTQPQHF. The CDR3 region has the DNA TGTGCCAGTAGTACGGGACAGGGTTTTACTCAGCCCCAGCATTTT.

The genes are TRBV28 and TRBJ2-6; D is undetermined. Germline V gene data show CDR1 as MDHEN and CDR2 as SYDVKM. V was pared by 6 bases and J by 0 bases, with 15 bases between. This CDR3 has 17 amino acids. The CDR3 nucleotides read TGTGCCAGCAGCCCTGTATTAGCCATCTCTGGGGCCAACGTCCTGACTTTC. As protein: CASSPVLAISGANVLTF.

A single count supports this clone. The J gene is TRBJ1-4, the V gene TRBV5-6, with TRBD1 matching 9 bases. This CDR3 has 15 residues. The ends lost 4 bases at V and 2 bases at J; junction bases unmatched: 3. Germline lookup yields CDR1 SGHDT and CDR2 YYEEEE. CDR3 region: CASSRQGGTNEKLFF. For the CDR3, the DNA is TGTGCCAGCAGCAGACAGGGGGGGACTAATGAAAAACTGTTTTTT.

The chain recombines TRBV18 with TRBJ1-2; possible D gene TRBD1, 6 bases. The CDR3 loop spans 17 amino acids. Germline CDR1 reads KGHSH; CDR2 reads LQKENI. The germline V and J ends were trimmed by 6 bases and 8 bases, with 28 bases remaining between them. The CDR3 nucleotides read TGTGCCAGCTCCCATGACAGGTCCAGTGTTACAGGTCGGGGCTACACCTTC. Its protein product is CASSHDRSSVTGRGYTF.

This clone is a singleton in its sample. The chain carries TRBV5-6 and TRBJ1-2; D is unclear. Trimming shortened V by 4 bases and J by 6 bases, and 10 bases separated the two germline ends. Germline CDR1 reads SGHDT; CDR2 reads YYEEEE. This CDR3 is 12 amino acids long. This chain's CDR3 is CASSAGGNGYTF. The CDR3, as DNA: TGTGCCAGCAGCGCCGGAGGGAATGGCTACACCTTC.

The chain joins TRBV18 to TRBJ1-2; 7 bases are a match to TRBD1. This CDR3 contains 14 residues. The germline gives CDR1 KGHSH, CDR2 LQKENI. Unmatched junction bases numbered 6, after V lost 3 bases and J lost 5 bases. CDR3 bases: TGTGCCAGCTCACCCACGACAGGGATGTATGGCTACACCTTC. Translated, it gives CASSPTTGMYGYTF.

The chain combines TRBV7-9 with TRBJ1-5; D not resolved. CDR1 and CDR2 (germline): SEHNR, FQNEAQ (reference sequence). V was cut by 2 bases and J by 9 bases, with 14 bases left in between. The CDR3 has 14 amino acids. CDR3 nucleotides: TGTGCCAGCAGCTTAAGCGGCGAATATCGGCCCCAGCATTTT. Encoded protein: CASSLSGEYRPQHF. Full variable domain (rest looked up from reference TRBV7-9 and TRBJ1-5): DTGVSQNPRHKITKRGQNVTFRCDPISEHNRLYWYRQTLGQGPEFLTYFQNEAQLEKSRLLSDRFSAERPKGSFSTLEIQRTEQGDSAMYLCASSLSGEYRPQHFGDGTRLSIL.

The V and J genes are TRBV9 and TRBJ2-3, with 7 bases matching TRBD2. Germline V lookup: CDR1 SGDLS, CDR2 YYNGEE. With V trimmed by 0 bases and J by 3 bases, 4 bases remained unmatched. The CDR3 runs to 15 residues. The CDR3 region has the DNA TGTGCCAGCAGCGTAGATTCAGCGGGGACAGATACGCAGTATTTT. It encodes CASSVDSAGTDTQYF.

The V and J genes are TRBV19 and TRBJ2-3; 11 bases are a match to TRBD2. Per germline, CDR1 LNHDA and CDR2 SQIVND (reference sequence). The CDR3 runs to 14 residues. V lost 3 bases, J lost 10 bases, and 6 bases stayed unmatched. DNA of the CDR3: TGTGCCAGTAGTATTTTAGCGGGGGGGTCTGCGCAGTATTTT. This gives the protein CASSILAGGSAQYF.

The rearrangement uses TRBV7-2 and TRBJ2-1; 7 bases map to TRBD2. The CDR3 contains 14 residues. CDR1 and CDR2 (germline): SGHTA, FQGNSA. The J segment lost 5 bases and the V segment lost 2 bases, leaving 3 bases of the junction unmatched. In DNA form, the CDR3 reads TGTGCCAGCAGCTTACTAGCGGCAAACAATGAGCAGTTCTTC. Residues: CASSLLAANNEQFF.

This chain connects TRBV4-1 to TRBJ2-1; 14 nucleotides agree with TRBD2. The junction had 6 bases not matched to a gene; V was cut back by 1 base and J by 4 bases. Germline assignment: CDR1 MGHRA and CDR2 YSYEKL. This CDR3 comprises 18 residues. The CDR3 bases are TGCGCCAGCAGCCAAGGACTAGCGGGGGGGCCATCGTACAATGAGCAGTTCTTC. Protein sequence: CASSQGLAGGPSYNEQFF.

The chain employs TRBV28 and TRBJ2-1, with 8 bases that match TRBD1. The CDR3 runs 13 residues. The V and J ends lost 3 bases and 7 bases, in that order; junction bases with no gene match: 2. The germline gives CDR1 MDHEN, CDR2 SYDVKM. The chain's CDR3 is CASSFGQGNEQFF. In DNA, the CDR3 is TGTGCCAGCAGTTTCGGACAGGGTAATGAGCAGTTCTTC.

This rearrangement joins TRBV27 to TRBJ1-6, with 9 bases identical to TRBD1. The germline V gene encodes CDR1 MNHEY and CDR2 SMNVEV (reference sequence). V was pared by 8 bases and J by 7 bases, with 3 bases of the junction left unmatched. This CDR3 has 13 residues. Here the CDR3 DNA reads TGTGCCAGCCTGGGACAGGGAAATTCACCCCTCCACTTT. This encodes CASLGQGNSPLHF.

This chain connects TRBV20-1 to TRBJ2-1, with D tentatively TRBD1 (5 bases). V was cut by 3 bases and J by 9 bases, with 6 bases left in between. Germline V gene lookup returns CDR1 DFQATT and CDR2 SNEGSKA (reference sequence). The CDR3 spans 10 residues. CDR3 bases: TGCAGTGCTAGGCAGGGTGAGCAGTTCTTC. Translation gives CSARQGEQFF.

The gene calls are TRBV19 and TRBJ1-6, with no clear D. This CDR3 has 15 residues. Germline CDR1 and CDR2: LNHDA and SQIVND (reference sequence). V was pared by 1 base and J by 6 bases, with 10 bases between. The CDR3: CASSIVGDLNSPLHF. DNA of the CDR3: TGTGCCAGTAGTATAGTCGGAGATCTTAATTCACCCCTCCACTTT.

The CDR3: CASSLGTGTSNADTQYF. CDR3 nucleotide sequence: TGTGCCAGCAGCTTAGGCACCGGGACTAGCAATGCAGATACGCAGTATTTT. The chain carries TRBV11-3 and TRBJ2-3; TRBD2 agrees at 9 bases. Trimming at V came to 1 base and at J to 4 bases, leaving 9 bases not matched to a gene. The V gene's germline CDR1 is SGHNT and CDR2 YENEEA. This CDR3 is built from 17 residues.

The chain has TRBV6-5 and TRBJ2-7; D may be TRBD1 (6 bases). CDR3 size: 14 residues. Looked up from germline, CDR1 is MNHEY and CDR2 is SVGAGI. Trimming shortened V by 5 bases and J by 0 bases, and 11 bases separated the two germline ends. CDR3 sequence reads: CASSRQAGSYEQYF. CDR3 nucleotide sequence: TGTGCCAGCAGTAGACAGGCTGGCTCCTACGAGCAGTACTTC.

The sample holds one count of this clone. This rearrangement joins TRBV3-1 (or the pseudogene TRBV3-2) to TRBJ2-2; no clear D gene. The germline CDR1 and CDR2 sequences are LGHDT and YNNKEL (reference sequence). V was shortened by 5 bases and J by 4 bases, with 14 bases between the two germline ends. The CDR3 length is 15 residues. The CDR3 spells CASSVVGGFTGELFF. CDR3 nucleotide sequence: TGTGCCAGCAGCGTAGTAGGCGGATTCACCGGGGAGCTGTTTTTT.

A word on this clone: The sample contains more than one DNA sequence encoding this CDR3. This chain links TRBV5-1 with TRBJ2-1; TRBD2 might be the D (5 bases). The germline V and J ends were trimmed by 4 bases and 7 bases, with 6 bases remaining between them. CDR3 size: 11 residues. CDR1 and CDR2 (germline): SGHRS, YFSETQ. The CDR3 region is CASSRGNEQFF. The DNA for the CDR3 is TGCGCCAGCAGCCGAGGGAATGAGCAGTTCTTC.

The genes are TRBV5-4 and TRBJ1-6; D perhaps matches TRBD1 (6 bases). V dropped 9 bases and J dropped 0 bases, with 13 bases sitting between them. The CDR3 contains 15 residues. Germline CDR1 SGHNT, CDR2 YYREEE (reference sequence). DNA of the CDR3: TGTGCCACCAATCCGGACAGCTCCTATAATTCACCCCTCCACTTT. As protein: CATNPDSSYNSPLHF.

The V gene is TRBV4-2, the J gene TRBJ2-7, with D possibly being TRBD1 (6 bases). The CDR3 runs 14 residues. The V and J ends lost 0 bases and 3 bases respectively, with 9 bases between them. CDR1 LGHNA and CDR2 YNFKEQ come from the germline V gene. The CDR3 bases are TGTGCCAGCAGCCAAGACCAGGGGAACTACGAGCAGTACTTC. Translated, it gives CASSQDQGNYEQYF.

The chain joins TRBV5-4 to TRBJ1-2, with 8 bases matching TRBD1. Unmatched junction bases numbered 6, after V lost 3 bases and J lost 8 bases. The CDR3 is 13 amino acids. CDR1 is SGHNT and CDR2 is YYREEE in the germline V gene (reference sequence). CDR3 nucleotide sequence: TGTGCCAGCAGCTGGCAGGGGGCAGGGGGCTACACCTTC. Protein sequence: CASSWQGAGGYTF.

This clone was seen a single time. The rearrangement joins TRBV9 to TRBJ1-3, with a possible D match to TRBD1 (6 bases). This CDR3 spans 16 amino acids. The V and J ends lost 0 bases and 2 bases respectively, with 12 bases between them. CDR1 is SGDLS and CDR2 is YYNGEE in the germline V gene. The CDR3 region is CASSVASGVAGNTIYF. Written as DNA, the CDR3 is TGTGCCAGCAGCGTAGCCTCAGGGGTGGCTGGAAACACCATATATTTT.

V and J are TRBV3-1 (or the pseudogene TRBV3-2) and TRBJ2-1; 11 bases match TRBD2. Germline loops: CDR1 LGHDT, CDR2 YNNKEL (reference sequence). Germline trimming cut 11 bases from V and 7 bases from J; bases unmatched to any gene: 7. This CDR3 is built from 13 residues. The DNA of the CDR3 is TGTGCCCGAAAGACTAGCGGGGAGAATGAGCAGTTCTTC. Amino acids: CARKTSGENEQFF.